This T cell receptor beta chain was identified in a study of T cell repertoires in aging, cancer and after chemotherapy. Study background: Six age groups, ranging from 30 or younger to 70 or older, included the donors. Glioblastoma patients receiving temozolomide-based therapy gave paired samples before and after chemotherapy.

Multiplex touch-down PCR with TRB-A/B primers amplified rearranged V-D-J TRB sequences. In TCRdb, the multiplex PCR reads were re-called with MiXCR into one record per CDR3 protein. The sample has 2,000 to 2,500 distinct CDR3 sequences, around a fifth seen once. The V gene's germline CDR1 is LNHDA and CDR2 SQIVND (reference sequence). Between the trimmed V and J ends, which lost 5 bases and 6 bases, there was a span of 17 bases. The CDR3 runs 15 residues. Peripheral blood genomic DNA, not sorted cells or RNA, was the template. This clonotype qualifies as medium-sized. This TCR derives from a human donor with a solid tumor. The sequenced material came from blood. The V call is TRBV19, the J call TRBJ2-1; D is unresolved. CDR3 sequence (DNA): TGTGCCAGTAGTTCCCGACCTGAGTTCCGCAATGAGCAGTTCTTC. It encodes CASSSRPEFRNEQFF.